These 15 T cell receptor beta chains were sequenced from one sample in a study of T cells in Graves' hyperthyroidism and ophthalmopathy. Regions amplified from RNA transcripts were the TCR beta CDR3 regions. The HTBI primer set was used in a first-round RT-PCR of the TCR CDR3. MiXCR, applied by TCRdb to the multiplex PCR reads, yields one record per CDR3 protein. This repertoire shows hundreds of thousands of distinct CDR3 sequences, about 17% found once; its top ten account for 16%. The source material was blood. The source is a woman aged 45-59 years with Graves' hyperthyroidism that later progressed to Graves' ophthalmopathy.

This clonotype has only a few counts. Being one base from a much bigger clone, this may be a read error. The missing conserved phenylalanine or tryptophan at the end of this CDR3 makes a read error likely. The V and J genes are TRBV11-2 and TRBJ2-3; no clear D gene. V lost 1 base and J 5 bases, leaving 4 bases between the germline ends. The CDR3 extends over 12 amino acids. Germline-derived CDR1 and CDR2 are SGHAT and FQNNGV. The CDR3 DNA reads TGTGCCAGCAGCTTAGTGGAAGATACGCAGTATCTT. This gives the protein CASSLVEDTQYL.

About this clonotype: A read error may explain this, as a much larger clone is one base away. This rearrangement joins TRBV7-2 to TRBJ1-1; D unclear. Looked up from germline, CDR1 is SGHTA and CDR2 is FQGNSA. The length of the CDR3 is 13 residues. Trimming took off 1 base at V and 8 bases at J, with 11 bases between the two ends. CDR3 coding DNA: TGTGCCAGCAGCTTAGGATTTCCAGCAGAAGCTTTCTTT. It translates to CASSLGFPAEAFF.

This clonotype was picked up a small number of times. The chain employs TRBV5-1 and TRBJ2-3; possible D gene TRBD1, 6 bases. The CDR3 has 13 residues. Germline CDR1 is SGHRS and CDR2 is YFSETQ. Between the trimmed V and J ends, which lost 5 bases and 10 bases, there was a span of 17 bases. CDR3 amino acids: CASRVGADFSQYF. Written as DNA, the CDR3 is TGCGCCAGCAGGGTGGGGGCCGACTTCTCGCAGTATTTT.

In this sample, this clonotype turned up many times. The rearrangement uses TRBV18 and TRBJ1-5; D may be TRBD1 (6 bases). CDR3 length equals 13 residues. Trimming took 5 bases from V and 7 from J, leaving 12 bases between them. Germline V gene sequence: CDR1 KGHSH, CDR2 LQKENI. CDR3 coding DNA: TGTGCCAGCTCAACCACAGGGTCCCAGCCCCAGCATTTT. This encodes CASSTTGSQPQHF.

This clonotype occurred many times. V and J are TRBV5-1 and TRBJ2-2; D not resolved. The CDR3 is 16 residues long. Trimming removed 4 bases from V and 0 bases from J, with 13 bases in between. Looked up from germline, CDR1 is SGHRS and CDR2 is YFSETQ. CDR3: CASSRRHMTNTGELFF. In DNA form, the CDR3 reads TGCGCCAGCAGCAGGAGACACATGACGAACACCGGGGAGCTGTTTTTT.

This clonotype showed up many times. The CDR3 reads CASSLSTGVGEQFF. The CDR3 DNA sequence: TGTGCCAGCAGCCTCTCGACAGGGGTCGGTGAGCAGTTCTTC. The chain carries TRBV7-3 and TRBJ2-1; 8 bases agree with TRBD1. The CDR3 contains 14 residues. After removal of 5 bases from V and 9 bases from J, the junction contained 9 bases not matched to a gene. The germline V gene has CDR1 SGHTA and CDR2 FQGTGA.

This clonotype was detected a few times. The V call is TRBV7-6, the J call TRBJ2-7; D might be TRBD1 (5 bases). V lost 3 bases and J 0 bases, leaving 12 bases between the germline ends. Per germline, CDR1 SGHVS and CDR2 FNYEAQ. The CDR3 is 15 residues long. Here the CDR3 reads CASSFDTGFSYEQYF. CDR3 DNA sequence: TGTGCCAGCAGCTTTGATACAGGATTCTCCTACGAGCAGTACTTC.

V is TRBV20-1 and J is TRBJ1-2; 7 nucleotides line up with TRBD1. After removal of 4 bases from V and 4 bases from J, the junction contained 9 bases not matched to a gene. CDR1 is DFQATT and CDR2 is SNEGSKA in the germline V gene (reference sequence). The CDR3 totals 14 residues. The CDR3 DNA is TGCAGTGCTACGGGACAGTCGCAAGCCTATGGCTACACCTTC. Translating it yields CSATGQSQAYGYTF.

This clonotype has ten or more counts. CDR3 sequence: CASSTARETQYF. As DNA, the CDR3 is TGTGCCAGCAGTACAGCGAGAGAGACCCAGTACTTC. The chain is built from TRBV6-1 and TRBJ2-5; D gene ambiguous. This CDR3 spans 12 amino acids. V dropped 5 bases and J dropped 4 bases, with 8 bases sitting between them. Germline V gene lookup returns CDR1 MNHNS and CDR2 SASEGT.

This clonotype was counted between two and nine times. The J gene is TRBJ1-3, the V gene TRBV12-3 or TRBV12-4; perhaps TRBD1 as D (5 bases). Trimming took 10 bases from V and 3 from J, leaving 13 bases between them. CDR3 length equals 13 residues. This chain's CDR3 is CAKSGGDGNTIYF. In nucleotides, the CDR3 is TGTGCCAAGTCTGGGGGGGATGGAAACACCATATATTTT.

The chain recombines TRBV3-1 with TRBJ2-3; 13 bases are a match to TRBD2. This CDR3 is built from 17 residues. The V gene end was trimmed by 3 bases and the J gene end by 6 bases; junction bases not matched to a gene: 9. CDR1 LGHDT and CDR2 YNNKEL come from the germline V gene (reference sequence). CDR3 in DNA: TGTGCCAGCAGCCACCCGGGACTAGCGGGGCGGGAGGATACGCAGTATTTT. This sequence encodes CASSHPGLAGREDTQYF.

In its sample, this clonotype was seen many times. The rearrangement uses TRBV7-2 and TRBJ2-7, with 11 bases that match TRBD2. With 2 bases clipped from V and 3 bases from J, the junction kept 6 bases outside the gene matches. The CDR3 runs 16 residues. The V gene's germline CDR1 is SGHTA and CDR2 FQGNSA. The CDR3, as DNA: TGTGCCAGCAGCTTATATTTGACTAGCGGGGACTACGAGCAGTACTTC. As protein: CASSLYLTSGDYEQYF.

This chain joins TRBV5-1 and TRBJ2-5; D unresolved. There are 14 residues in the CDR3. Trimming cost V 0 bases and J 4 bases, with 10 bases left between them. Germline V gene lookup returns CDR1 SGHRS and CDR2 YFSETQ. CDR3 in DNA: TGCGCCAGCAGCTTGGGACCCCGCGGAGAGACCCAGTACTTC. It specifies CASSLGPRGETQYF.

The table lists this clonotype with many counts. V and J are TRBV6-1 and TRBJ1-2; 11 bases align to TRBD1. After removal of 7 bases from V and 2 bases from J, the junction contained 12 bases not matched to a gene. CDR3 length equals 17 residues. CDR1 and CDR2 from the germline V gene are MNHNS and SASEGT. The CDR3 here is CASTPGQGDPWNYGYTF. The CDR3 DNA reads as TGTGCCAGCACCCCGGGACAGGGGGATCCTTGGAACTATGGCTACACCTTC.

This clonotype was picked up a small number of times. This sequence joins TRBV6-1 and TRBJ2-7; 8 nucleotides match TRBD1. The CDR3 extends over 15 amino acids. The J segment lost 4 bases and the V segment lost 6 bases, leaving 11 bases of the junction unmatched. From germline, CDR1 is MNHNS and CDR2 SASEGT. CDR3 in DNA: TGTGCCAGCAGCATACCCGGGACAGGCTTATACGAGCAGTACTTC. It is translated as CASSIPGTGLYEQYF.